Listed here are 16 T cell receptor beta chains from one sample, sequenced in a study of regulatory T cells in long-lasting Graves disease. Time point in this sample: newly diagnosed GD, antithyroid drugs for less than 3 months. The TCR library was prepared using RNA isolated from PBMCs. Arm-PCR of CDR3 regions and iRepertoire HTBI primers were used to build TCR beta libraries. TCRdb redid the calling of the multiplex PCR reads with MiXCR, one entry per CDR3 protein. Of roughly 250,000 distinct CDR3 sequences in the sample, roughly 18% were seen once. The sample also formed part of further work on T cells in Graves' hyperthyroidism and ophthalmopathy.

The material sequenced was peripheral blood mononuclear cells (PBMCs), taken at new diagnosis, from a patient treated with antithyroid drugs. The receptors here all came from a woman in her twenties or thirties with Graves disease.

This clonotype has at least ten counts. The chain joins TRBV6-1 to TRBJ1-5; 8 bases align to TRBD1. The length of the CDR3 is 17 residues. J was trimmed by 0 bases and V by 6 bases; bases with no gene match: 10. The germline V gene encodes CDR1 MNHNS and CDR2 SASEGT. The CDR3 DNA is TGTGCCAGCAGGGGGGGGAACAGGGGGGATAGCAATCAGCCCCAGCATTTT. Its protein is CASRGGNRGDSNQPQHF.

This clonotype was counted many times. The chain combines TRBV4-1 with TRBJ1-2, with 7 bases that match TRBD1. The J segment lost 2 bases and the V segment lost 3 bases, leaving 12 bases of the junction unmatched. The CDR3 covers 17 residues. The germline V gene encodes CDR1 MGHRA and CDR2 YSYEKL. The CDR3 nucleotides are TGCGCCAGCAGCCAGGGGGCCAGGGGGAGATTAAACTATGGCTACACCTTC. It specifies CASSQGARGRLNYGYTF.

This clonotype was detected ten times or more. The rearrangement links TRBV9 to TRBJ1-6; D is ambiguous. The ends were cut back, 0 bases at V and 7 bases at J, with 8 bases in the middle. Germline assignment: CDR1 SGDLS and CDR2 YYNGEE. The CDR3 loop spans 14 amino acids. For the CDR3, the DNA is TGTGCCAGCAGCGTAGCCATGGGGAATTCACCCCTCCACTTT. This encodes CASSVAMGNSPLHF.

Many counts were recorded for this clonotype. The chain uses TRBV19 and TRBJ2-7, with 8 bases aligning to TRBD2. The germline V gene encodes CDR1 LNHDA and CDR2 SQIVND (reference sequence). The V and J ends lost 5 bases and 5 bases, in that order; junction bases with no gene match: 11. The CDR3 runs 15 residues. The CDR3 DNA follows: TGTGCCAGTAGTCCTTCGGCGGGGGGTCGCCACGAGCAGTACTTC. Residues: CASSPSAGGRHEQYF.

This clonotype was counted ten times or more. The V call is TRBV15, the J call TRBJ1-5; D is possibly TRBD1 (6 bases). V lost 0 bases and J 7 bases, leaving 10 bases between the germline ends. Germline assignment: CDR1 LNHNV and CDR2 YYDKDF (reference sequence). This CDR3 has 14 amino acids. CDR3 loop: CATSRDRGGQPQHF. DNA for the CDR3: TGTGCCACCAGCAGAGATAGGGGGGGGCAGCCCCAGCATTTT.

The CDR3 DNA reads TGTGCCAGCAGCTACCAGCGGGGGGGCAGCGTGAATGAGCAGTTCTTC. Translated: CASSYQRGGSVNEQFF. The genes are TRBV7-8 and TRBJ2-1; the match to TRBD2 covers 10 bases. With 4 bases clipped from V and 7 bases from J, the junction kept 10 bases outside the gene matches. Germline V lookup: CDR1 SGHVS, CDR2 FQNEAQ. CDR3 length: 16 residues.

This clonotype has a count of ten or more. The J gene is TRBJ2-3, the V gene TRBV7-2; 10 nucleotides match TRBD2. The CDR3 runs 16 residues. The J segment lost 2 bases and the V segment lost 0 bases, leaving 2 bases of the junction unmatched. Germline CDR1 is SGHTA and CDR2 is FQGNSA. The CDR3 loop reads CASSLASGGVTDTQYF. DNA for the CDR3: TGTGCCAGCAGCTTAGCGAGCGGGGGGGTCACAGATACGCAGTATTTT.

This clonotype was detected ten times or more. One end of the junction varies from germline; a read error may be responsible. CDR3 DNA sequence: TGTGCCAGCAGCTTAGGGTGGAACACTGAAGTTTTCTTT. It codes for CASSLGWNTEVFF. The gene calls are TRBV11-1 and TRBJ1-1, with no clear D. Germline V gene lookup returns CDR1 SGHAT and CDR2 FQDESV (reference sequence). The CDR3 covers 13 residues.

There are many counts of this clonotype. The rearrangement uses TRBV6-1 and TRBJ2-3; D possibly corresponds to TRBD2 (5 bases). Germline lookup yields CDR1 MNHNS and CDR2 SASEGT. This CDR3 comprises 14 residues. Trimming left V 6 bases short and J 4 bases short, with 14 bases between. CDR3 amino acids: CASRPSWGADTQYF. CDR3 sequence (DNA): TGTGCCAGCAGGCCCTCCTGGGGAGCAGATACGCAGTATTTT.

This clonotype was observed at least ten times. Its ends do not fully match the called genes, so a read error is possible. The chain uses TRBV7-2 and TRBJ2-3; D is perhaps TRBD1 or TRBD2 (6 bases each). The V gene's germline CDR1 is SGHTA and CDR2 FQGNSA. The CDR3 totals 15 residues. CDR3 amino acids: CASSQATGAPDTQYF. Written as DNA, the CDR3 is TGCGCCAGCAGCCAAGCTACGGGGGCACCAGATACGCAGTATTTT.

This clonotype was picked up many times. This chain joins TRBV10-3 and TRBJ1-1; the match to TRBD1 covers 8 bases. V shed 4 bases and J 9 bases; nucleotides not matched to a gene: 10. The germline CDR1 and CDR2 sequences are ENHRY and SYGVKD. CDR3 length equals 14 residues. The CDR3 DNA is TGTGCCATCAGTGGGGGACAGGAGGCCTCCAAAGCTTTCTTT. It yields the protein CAISGGQEASKAFF.

The CDR3 bases are TGTGCCAGCAGCTTAGTATTGGCTGGCACTGAAGCTTTCTTT. It encodes CASSLVLAGTEAFF. The chain is built from TRBV7-9 and TRBJ1-1, with D uncertain. Trimming cost V 1 base and J 4 bases, with 10 bases left between them. In germline, CDR1 is SEHNR, CDR2 FQNEAQ (reference sequence). This CDR3 is built from 14 residues.

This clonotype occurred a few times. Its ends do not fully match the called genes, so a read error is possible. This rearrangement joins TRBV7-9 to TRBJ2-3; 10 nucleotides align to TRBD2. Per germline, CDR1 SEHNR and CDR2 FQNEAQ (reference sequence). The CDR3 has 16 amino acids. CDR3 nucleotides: TGCGCCAGCAGCCAAGCCGGACTAGCGGTCACAGATACGCAGTATTTT. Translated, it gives CASSQAGLAVTDTQYF.

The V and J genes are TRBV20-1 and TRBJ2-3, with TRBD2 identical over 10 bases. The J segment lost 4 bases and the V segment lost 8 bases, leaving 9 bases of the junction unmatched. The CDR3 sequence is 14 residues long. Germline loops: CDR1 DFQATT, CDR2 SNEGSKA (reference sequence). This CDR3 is CSFVSGGVADTQYF. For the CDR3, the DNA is TGCAGTTTTGTGAGCGGGGGGGTGGCAGATACGCAGTATTTT.

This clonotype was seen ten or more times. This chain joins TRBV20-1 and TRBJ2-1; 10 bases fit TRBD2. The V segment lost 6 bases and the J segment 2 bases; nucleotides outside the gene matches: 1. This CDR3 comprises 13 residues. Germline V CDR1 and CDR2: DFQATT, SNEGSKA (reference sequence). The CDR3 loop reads CSAGTSAYNEQFF. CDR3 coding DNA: TGCAGTGCCGGGACTAGCGCCTACAATGAGCAGTTCTTC.

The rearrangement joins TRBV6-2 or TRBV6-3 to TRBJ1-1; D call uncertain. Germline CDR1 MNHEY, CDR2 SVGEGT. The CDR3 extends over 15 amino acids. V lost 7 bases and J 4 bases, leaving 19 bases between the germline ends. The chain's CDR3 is CASTASSGVGTEAFF. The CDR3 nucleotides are TGTGCCAGCACTGCGAGCTCCGGGGTGGGCACTGAAGCTTTCTTT.